The text below deals with one T cell receptor (beta chain). Its antigen is still unknown. No much larger clone is present one base from it, and per-base qualities are unavailable. This sample is part of a study of CD8 T cells in ankylosing spondylitis (dated by TCRdb to 2015 to 2018). Concerning the study at large: The study profiled T cell receptor beta repertoires in healthy donors and ankylosing spondylitis patients to find disease-linked TCR variants. The full study cohort was made up of approximately 27 ankylosing spondylitis patients and fewer than 120 healthy donors. Samples of peripheral blood were taken, and for ankylosing spondylitis patients, synovial fluid was collected as well. Summary of the overall study and its limitations: A CD8+ phenotype was shown by the disease-linked clones, which were found at relatively low frequencies in peripheral blood. Some motif variants had previously been reported in the synovial fluid and blood of reactive arthritis patients, which suggests shared mechanisms of disease initiation. Blood from ankylosing spondylitis patients appeared to be characterized by a TCR beta motif composed of 7 to 9 highly homologous amino acid variants. The disease-linked clones were reported to be significantly enriched in matched synovial fluid samples from ankylosing spondylitis patients.

The CDR3 runs 16 amino acids, cysteine and phenylalanine included. Only the CDR3 DNA is retained, 48 bases long and in frame from the first base. Trimming leaves V shorter by 3 bases and J shorter by 5 bases, with the junction holding 8 bases beyond the gene matches. The sequencing machine was an Illumina HiSeq 2500. TCR beta libraries were prepared by quantitative 5'-RACE with molecular barcodes. The paper's data handling went like this. A new computational method, built on a probabilistic model of VDJ rearrangement, was used to identify disease-linked TCR variants. The public reads were run again by TCRdb, first through fastp at Q25 and then through MiXCR, and only productive beta chains were kept. Entries that share a CDR3 protein sequence are merged under the most common genes and DNA. TCRdb, not the authors, supplied the V and J calls. Recorded for this sample are under 300,000 distinct CDR3 sequences; 15% to 20% of them occurred a single time. The top ten clonotypes cover around a third of the sample.

The clonotype originates from a male donor with ankylosing spondylitis or in good health (not recorded which). The sequenced sample consisted of blood, either unsorted or a sorted T cell fraction (not recorded which). Rearrangement joined TRBV12-3 or TRBV12-4 to TRBJ2-1, with 9 junctional bases fitting TRBD1. For the CDR3, the sequence is CASSFRDRALNNEQFF. The sequenced DNA is TGTGCCAGCAGTTTTCGGGACAGGGCACTTAACAATGAGCAGTTCTTC.